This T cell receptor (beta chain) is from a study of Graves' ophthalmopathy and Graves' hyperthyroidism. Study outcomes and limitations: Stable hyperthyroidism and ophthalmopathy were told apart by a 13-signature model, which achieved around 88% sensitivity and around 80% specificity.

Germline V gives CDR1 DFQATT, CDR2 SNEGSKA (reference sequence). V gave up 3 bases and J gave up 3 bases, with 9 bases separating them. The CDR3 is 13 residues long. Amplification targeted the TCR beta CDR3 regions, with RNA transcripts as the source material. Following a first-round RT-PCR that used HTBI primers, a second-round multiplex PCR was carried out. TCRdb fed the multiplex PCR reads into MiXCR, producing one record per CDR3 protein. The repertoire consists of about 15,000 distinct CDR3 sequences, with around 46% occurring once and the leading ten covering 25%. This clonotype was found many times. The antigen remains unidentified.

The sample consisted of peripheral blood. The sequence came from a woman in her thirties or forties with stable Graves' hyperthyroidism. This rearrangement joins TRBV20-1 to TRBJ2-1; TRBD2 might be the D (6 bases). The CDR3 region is CSASGLIYNEQFF. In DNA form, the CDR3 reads TGCAGTGCTAGTGGACTAATCTACAATGAGCAGTTCTTC.